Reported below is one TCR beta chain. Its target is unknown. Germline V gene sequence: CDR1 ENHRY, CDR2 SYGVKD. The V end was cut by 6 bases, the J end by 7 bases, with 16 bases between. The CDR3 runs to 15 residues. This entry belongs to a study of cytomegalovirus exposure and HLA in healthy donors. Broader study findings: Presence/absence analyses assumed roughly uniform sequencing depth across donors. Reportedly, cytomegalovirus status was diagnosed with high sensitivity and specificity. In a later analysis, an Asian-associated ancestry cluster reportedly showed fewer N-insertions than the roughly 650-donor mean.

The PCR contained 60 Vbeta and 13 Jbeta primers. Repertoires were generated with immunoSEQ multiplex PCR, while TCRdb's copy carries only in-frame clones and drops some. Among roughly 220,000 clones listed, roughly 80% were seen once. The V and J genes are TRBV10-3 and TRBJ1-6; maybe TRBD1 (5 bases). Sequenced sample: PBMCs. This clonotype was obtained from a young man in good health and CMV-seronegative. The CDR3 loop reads CAISASGGNNSPLHF. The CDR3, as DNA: TGTGCCATCAGCGCATCGGGGGGGAACAATTCACCCCTCCACTTT.